This TCR beta chain was documented in a study of cytomegalovirus exposure and HLA in healthy donors. On the study more broadly: An early release of data contained about 85 million unique TCRs, which came from HLA-typed donors. General study points: Accurate prediction of most subjects' HLA-A and HLA-B alleles from TCR beta sequences was reported. TCR beta V- and J-gene trimming was later associated with a missense DCLRE1C variant.

Between the trimmed V and J ends, which lost 5 bases and 7 bases, there was a span of 20 bases. In germline, CDR1 is SEHNR, CDR2 FQNEAQ (reference sequence). This CDR3 region has 15 residues. A multiplex PCR was run with 60 Vbeta primers and 13 Jbeta primers. Generated by immunoSEQ multiplex PCR, the TCRdb table keeps only in-frame clones and is missing some. The table includes around 250,000 clones, 75% to 85% detected once. These donors counted as nominally healthy when sampled, but unrecorded immune exposures were likely. Notes on this clone: As yet, its antigen is unknown.

The clonotype comes from a woman aged 60-75 years in good health and CMV-seropositive. The specimen was PBMCs. The chain couples TRBV7-9 to TRBJ1-2; perhaps TRBD1 as D (5 bases). The CDR3 DNA is TGTGCCAGCAGCGCGGGACTTGGGGAAGAGGGTGGCTACACCTTC. Amino acids: CASSAGLGEEGGYTF. The entire variable domain, with the rest obtained from reference TRBV7-9 and TRBJ1-2, is as follows: DTGVSQNPRHKITKRGQNVTFRCDPISEHNRLYWYRQTLGQGPEFLTYFQNEAQLEKSRLLSDRFSAERPKGSFSTLEIQRTEQGDSAMYLCASSAGLGEEGGYTFGSGTRLTVV.